This TCR beta chain was sequenced for a study of blood T cell repertoires in COVID-19. The method was immunoSEQ multiplex PCR; TCRdb's version includes in-frame clones alone and lacks a portion of them. The sample lists some 200,000 clones, 84% occurring once. CDR1 and CDR2 (germline): SGHAT, FQDESV (reference sequence). The CDR3 is made up of 15 amino acids. Trimming took 0 bases from V and 4 from J, leaving 9 bases between them. The V call is TRBV11-1, the J call TRBJ2-2; D is unclear. Sequenced material: peripheral blood. The sequence was collected from a woman aged 40 to 50 who had recovered from COVID-19. DNA for the CDR3: TGTGCCAGCAGCTTAGCAACCAGTGCCACCGGGGAGCTGTTTTTT. This sequence encodes CASSLATSATGELFF.